This T cell receptor (beta chain) came from a study of beta chain features in type 1 diabetes. The isolated RNA, all of it, was reverse transcribed, so expressed TCRB transcripts were what got sequenced. Some clones are missing from TCRdb's copy, which holds only in-frame ones; the method was immunoSEQ multiplex PCR. The data hold around 350,000 clones, with around 13% observed a single time. The junction had 2 bases not matched to a gene; V was cut back by 3 bases and J by 5 bases. The CDR3 spans 15 residues. Germline V CDR1 and CDR2: MDHEN, SYDVKM. This sequence joins TRBV28 and TRBJ2-1; TRBD1 matches at 12 bases. The sample was naive CD4+ T cells from blood. The sequence derives from a young man in good health. The CDR3 coding sequence is TGTGCCAGCAGTTTCGGGACAGGGGGCCACAATGAGCAGTTCTTC. It codes for CASSFGTGGHNEQFF. The full variable domain, in which reference TRBV28 and TRBJ2-1 provide the parts outside the CDR3, is DVKVTQSSRYLVKRTGEKVFLECVQDMDHENMFWYRQDPGLGLRLIYFSYDVKMKEKGDIPEGYSVSREKKERFSLILESASTNQTSMYLCASSFGTGGHNEQFFGPGTRLTVL.